This T cell receptor beta chain was found in a study of cytomegalovirus exposure and HLA in healthy donors. A note on this clone: Mismatch with germline at one junction end may stem from a read error.

The study ran its PCR with 60 Vbeta and 13 Jbeta primers. Method: immunoSEQ multiplex PCR; TCRdb's copy keeps in-frame clones and lacks some. This sample has approximately 100,000 clones, with around 75% found just once. The CDR3 runs 14 residues. Germline V CDR1 and CDR2: SGHTA, FQGNSA. The sequencing input was PBMCs. The source of this sequence is a man in his fifties in good health and CMV-seronegative. The V and J genes are TRBV7-2 and TRBJ2-3, with D maybe TRBD1 (6 bases). This CDR3 is CASSSPRDTYTQYF. The CDR3 DNA sequence: TGTGCCAGCAGCTCCCCCCGGGACACATATACGCAGTATTTT.